The 6 T cell receptor beta chains below come from one sample, sequenced in a study of T cells in Graves' hyperthyroidism and ophthalmopathy. Amplification of TCR beta CDR3 regions used RNA as the template. Primed by the HTBI set, a first-round RT-PCR was run on the TCR CDR3. In TCRdb, the multiplex PCR reads were re-called with MiXCR into one record per CDR3 protein. The table records 300,000 to 450,000 distinct CDR3 sequences, around a sixth of them present only once. Sequenced sample: blood. The receptors come from a woman in her 40s with Graves' ophthalmopathy.

This clonotype has ten or more counts. This chain joins TRBV19 and TRBJ2-5; D call uncertain. CDR3 length equals 11 residues. The V gene lost 9 bases and the J gene lost 4 bases, with 9 bases spanning the gap. Germline assignment: CDR1 LNHDA and CDR2 SQIVND (reference sequence). The CDR3 loop reads CASTLGETQYF. CDR3 DNA sequence: TGTGCCAGCACTTTGGGAGAGACCCAGTACTTC.

The V call is TRBV30, the J call TRBJ2-5; TRBD1 matches at 10 bases. Germline V gene sequence: CDR1 GTSNPN, CDR2 SVGIG (reference sequence). The junction had 6 bases not matched to a gene; V was cut back by 2 bases and J by 3 bases. CDR3 size: 15 residues. The CDR3 loop reads CAWSPGQGVKETQYF. The CDR3 DNA follows: TGTGCCTGGAGTCCAGGACAGGGGGTTAAAGAGACCCAGTACTTC. Full variable domain (remainder filled in from reference TRBV30 and TRBJ2-5): SQTIHQWPATLVQPVGSPLSLECTVEGTSNPNLYWYRQAAGRGLQLLFYSVGIGQISSEVPQNLSASRPQDRQFILSSKKLLLSDSGFYLCAWSPGQGVKETQYFGPGTRLLVL.

This clonotype was observed at least ten times. The V and J genes are TRBV14 and TRBJ1-1, with TRBD1 matching over 7 bases. In germline, CDR1 is SGHDN, CDR2 FVKESK. This CDR3 spans 14 amino acids. Trimming removed 4 bases from V and 1 base from J; junction bases left unmatched: 3. This CDR3 reads CASSPWTGNTEAFF. The CDR3 nucleotides are TGTGCCAGCAGCCCTTGGACAGGGAACACTGAAGCTTTCTTT.

This clonotype was recorded many times. The chain couples TRBV12-3 or TRBV12-4 to TRBJ1-1; no reliable D call. Trimming stripped 6 bases from V and 5 bases from J, with 13 bases between. This CDR3 region has 13 residues. In DNA, the CDR3 is TGTGCCAGCAGCTCCCCAAGTCGGACTGAAGCTTTCTTT. Its translation is CASSSPSRTEAFF.

This clonotype was seen at least ten times. This sequence joins TRBV14 and TRBJ1-2, with a tentative D call TRBD1 (6 bases). This CDR3 has 17 residues. The germline V gene has CDR1 SGHDN and CDR2 FVKESK. V lost 0 bases and J lost 5, with 19 bases in between. As DNA, the CDR3 is TGTGCCAGCAGCCAAGATCGTCAGGGGCGACGATTTTATGGCTACACCTTC. Translation: CASSQDRQGRRFYGYTF.

The genes are TRBV20-1 and TRBJ1-5; TRBD1 aligns across 8 bases. Germline V CDR1 and CDR2: DFQATT, SNEGSKA (reference sequence). The CDR3 contains 17 residues. Trimming removed 2 bases from V and 3 bases from J; junction bases left unmatched: 12. CDR3 in DNA: TGCAGTGCTAGACAAATGGCAGGGGGCGCTTCCAATCAGCCCCAGCATTTT. Its translation: CSARQMAGGASNQPQHF.